This entry lists 21 T cell receptor beta chains sequenced from one sample in a study of graft-versus-host responses after intestinal transplantation. Produced via immunoSEQ multiplex PCR; TCRdb's table is partial and in-frame only. The repertoire has more than 50,000 clones, around 91% of them found once; the top ten carry 2.5% to 3%. Sample: PBMCs, taken roughly 120 days after intestinal transplantation. These receptors were taken from a human patient who received an intestinal transplant, so some T cells may come from the graft donor.

The CDR3 region has the DNA TGTGCCAGCAGCTTAGGGATAGCGGGAGACGGGGATACGCAGTATTTT. Residues: CASSLGIAGDGDTQYF. The V and J genes are TRBV7-8 and TRBJ2-3, with 9 bases lining up with TRBD2. V lost 1 base and J lost 6; bases outside the gene matches: 8. Germline loops: CDR1 SGHVS, CDR2 FQNEAQ. CDR3 size: 16 residues.

The chain is built from TRBV23-1 and TRBJ2-7, with a possible D match to TRBD2 (5 bases). TRBV23-1 is sorted into the ORF group, with uncertain function. V shed 4 bases and J shed 5 bases, with 21 bases lying between them. This CDR3 is built from 16 residues. Here the CDR3 reads CASSRAPGGEGDEQYF. The CDR3 DNA reads as TGCGCCAGCAGTCGGGCTCCCGGAGGCGAAGGCGACGAGCAGTACTTC.

This clone was detected only a few times. The chain couples TRBV21-1 to TRBJ2-7; TRBD2, the table's D call, was not compared with the DNA. TRBV21-1 is reported as a pseudogene. This CDR3 contains 14 residues. CDR3 amino acids: CASSPPGLYYEQYF. CDR3 coding DNA: TGTGCCAGCAGCCCTCCGGGACTTTACTACGAGCAGTACTTC.

The V call is TRBV29-1, the J call TRBJ2-7; possible D gene TRBD1, 5 bases. CDR3 length: 12 amino acids. The germline V gene has CDR1 SQVTM and CDR2 ANQGSEA. V lost 6 bases and J lost 3, with 12 bases in between. The CDR3 sequence: CSVLTVLYEQYF. The CDR3 DNA sequence: TGCAGCGTGCTGACAGTCCTCTACGAGCAGTACTTC.

In its sample, this clone was seen once. The chain couples TRBV11-1 to TRBJ2-1; D gene ambiguous. V lost 6 bases and J lost 6, with 15 bases in between. The CDR3 spans 14 residues. Germline V CDR1 and CDR2: SGHAT, FQDESV (reference sequence). The CDR3 DNA is TGTGCCAGCAGACCCCTTAGCTCCCCCAATGAGCAGTTCTTC. Translating it yields CASRPLSSPNEQFF.

The rearrangement links TRBV6-5 to TRBJ2-5, with D unresolved. V was trimmed by 2 bases and J by 2 bases, leaving 12 bases between them. Germline V gives CDR1 MNHEY, CDR2 SVGAGI. This CDR3 spans 15 amino acids. Here the CDR3 DNA reads TGTGCCAGCAGTTACAGGTTCGATCCGCAAGAGACCCAGTACTTC. Its translation is CASSYRFDPQETQYF.

V gene TRBV7-9 combines with J gene TRBJ2-5, with a possible D match to TRBD2 (5 bases). The DNA end favors TRBJ2-7, so the J call may be wrong. This CDR3 is built from 16 residues. CDR1 and CDR2 from the germline V gene are SEHNR and FQNEAQ (reference sequence). CDR3 DNA: TGTGCCAGCAGCCTGCAAGGAGCGGATGAGGCCTACGAGCAGTACTTC. It encodes CASSLQGADEAYEQYF.

This chain joins TRBV28 and TRBJ2-2, with a tentative D call TRBD2 (6 bases). V was trimmed by 4 bases and J by 7 bases, leaving 19 bases between them. This CDR3 has 16 amino acids. Germline values: CDR1 MDHEN, CDR2 SYDVKM. The CDR3 DNA sequence: TGTGCCAGCAGTTATCCCCGCGGGGCTGGGGGCGGGGAGCTGTTTTTT. Protein: CASSYPRGAGGGELFF.

The chain employs TRBV5-1 and TRBJ2-7; perhaps TRBD1 as D (6 bases). The CDR3 sequence is 15 residues long. V gave up 3 bases and J gave up 2 bases, with 15 bases separating them. The germline V gene has CDR1 SGHRS and CDR2 YFSETQ. CDR3 residues: CASSSLETGAYEQYF. The CDR3 bases are TGCGCCAGCAGCTCCCTCGAGACAGGAGCCTACGAGCAGTACTTC.

The chain carries TRBV28 and TRBJ2-7; D possibly matches TRBD1 or TRBD2 (5 bases each). CDR1 is MDHEN and CDR2 is SYDVKM in the germline V gene. V was cut by 1 base and J by 2 bases, with 18 bases left in between. The CDR3 totals 17 residues. CDR3 region: CASSLFLGPRGTYEQYF. The DNA for the CDR3 is TGTGCCAGCAGTTTATTCCTGGGACCGCGAGGGACCTACGAGCAGTACTTC.

The chain has TRBV7-9 and TRBJ2-1; no definite D call. The V end was cut by 1 base, the J end by 9 bases, with 19 bases between. The CDR3 has 16 residues. CDR1 and CDR2 (germline): SEHNR, FQNEAQ (reference sequence). The DNA of the CDR3 is TGTGCCAGCAGCTTAGGGCCCTACCTGGGGAAGGGTGAGCAGTTCTTC. Translation: CASSLGPYLGKGEQFF. The complete variable domain, with remaining parts taken from reference TRBV7-9 and TRBJ2-1, reads DTGVSQNPRHKITKRGQNVTFRCDPISEHNRLYWYRQTLGQGPEFLTYFQNEAQLEKSRLLSDRFSAERPKGSFSTLEIQRTEQGDSAMYLCASSLGPYLGKGEQFFGPGTRLTVL.

This clone was seen a handful of times. The chain links TRBV6-4 to TRBJ2-2; the D is unclear. CDR1 and CDR2 from the germline V gene are MRHNA and SNTAGT. The CDR3 extends over 13 amino acids. The ends were cut back, 6 bases at V and 7 bases at J, with 12 bases in the middle. CDR3 protein: CASRESVGGELFF. The CDR3 DNA sequence: TGTGCCAGCAGAGAGTCCGTCGGCGGGGAGCTGTTTTTT.

V usage is TRBV28 and J usage is TRBJ1-5, with 9 bases identical to TRBD1. Germline lookup yields CDR1 MDHEN and CDR2 SYDVKM. With 6 bases clipped from V and 7 bases from J, the junction kept 10 bases outside the gene matches. This CDR3 spans 15 amino acids. The CDR3 region has the DNA TGTGCCAGCAGATCTACAGGGGGCCGCCCACAGCCCCAGCATTTT. It translates to CASRSTGGRPQPQHF. Full variable domain (remainder filled in from reference TRBV28 and TRBJ1-5): DVKVTQSSRYLVKRTGEKVFLECVQDMDHENMFWYRQDPGLGLRLIYFSYDVKMKEKGDIPEGYSVSREKKERFSLILESASTNQTSMYLCASRSTGGRPQPQHFGDGTRLSIL.

This clone was seen a single time. This chain joins TRBV28 and TRBJ2-4, with 10 bases that match TRBD1. CDR1 is MDHEN and CDR2 is SYDVKM in the germline V gene. V lost 7 bases to trimming and J lost 2 bases; unmatched junction nucleotides: 5. This CDR3 contains 15 residues. CDR3 amino acids: CASTTGGASKNIQYF. The CDR3 DNA sequence: TGTGCCAGCACGACAGGGGGCGCTTCCAAAAACATTCAGTACTTC. The variable domain in full, with the rest retrieved from reference TRBV28 and TRBJ2-4, is DVKVTQSSRYLVKRTGEKVFLECVQDMDHENMFWYRQDPGLGLRLIYFSYDVKMKEKGDIPEGYSVSREKKERFSLILESASTNQTSMYLCASTTGGASKNIQYFGAGTRLSVL.

V usage is TRBV11-3 and J usage is TRBJ2-1; TRBD2 matches at 9 bases. CDR1 and CDR2 from the germline V gene are SGHNT and YENEEA. The CDR3 covers 16 residues. The ends lost 1 base at V and 6 bases at J; junction bases unmatched: 7. Written as DNA, the CDR3 is TGTGCCAGCAGCTTAGGTATGGGACTAGCAGTCAATGAGCAGTTCTTC. As protein: CASSLGMGLAVNEQFF.

The sample holds one count of this clone. The chain couples TRBV19 to TRBJ1-1; no clear D gene. Germline values: CDR1 LNHDA, CDR2 SQIVND (reference sequence). Trimming stripped 7 bases from V and 11 bases from J, with 20 bases between. The CDR3 is 13 residues long. CDR3: CASTPWAGRKAFF. The CDR3 nucleotides are TGTGCCAGTACCCCTTGGGCCGGTCGGAAGGCTTTCTTT. Full variable domain (remainder filled in from reference TRBV19 and TRBJ1-1): DGGITQSPKYLFRKEGQNVTLSCEQNLNHDAMYWYRQDPGQGLRLIYYSQIVNDFQKGDIAEGYSVSREKKESFPLTVTSAQKNPTAFYLCASTPWAGRKAFFGQGTRLTVV.

CDR3 residues: CASSYSGDHNEQFF. For the CDR3, the DNA is TGTGCCAGCAGTTACTCCGGAGACCACAATGAGCAGTTCTTC. This sequence joins TRBV6-5 and TRBJ2-1; D ambiguous. The CDR3 extends over 14 amino acids. The germline CDR1 and CDR2 sequences are MNHEY and SVGAGI. The V end was cut by 0 bases, the J end by 5 bases, with 8 bases between.

This clone appeared once. This rearrangement joins TRBV2 to TRBJ2-5; 9 positions agree with TRBD2. This CDR3 has 12 amino acids. Trimming took 7 bases from V and 5 from J; bases not matched to a gene: 2. The V gene's germline CDR1 is SNHLY and CDR2 FYNNEI. This CDR3 reads CASIAGAETQYF. CDR3 nucleotide sequence: TGTGCCAGCATAGCGGGGGCGGAGACCCAGTACTTC.

V and J are TRBV10-3 and TRBJ2-3; 7 bases map to TRBD2. The CDR3 covers 15 residues. CDR1 is ENHRY and CDR2 is SYGVKD in the germline V gene. Unmatched junction bases numbered 5, after V lost 5 bases and J lost 0 bases. This CDR3 reads CAISKGGSSTDTQYF. CDR3 sequence (DNA): TGTGCCATCAGTAAGGGCGGGAGTAGCACAGATACGCAGTATTTT.

The V call is TRBV7-9, the J call TRBJ2-5, with TRBD1 identical over 11 bases. The CDR3 extends over 18 amino acids. J lost 4 bases, V lost 3 bases, and 13 bases had no gene match. Germline CDR1 reads SEHNR; CDR2 reads FQNEAQ (reference sequence). CDR3 in amino acids: CASSLGWSDRGRAETQYF. The CDR3 DNA is TGTGCCAGCAGCTTGGGGTGGTCGGACAGGGGGCGGGCAGAGACCCAGTACTTC.

The genes are TRBV28 and TRBJ2-1; 8 nucleotides match TRBD2. The germline V gene has CDR1 MDHEN and CDR2 SYDVKM. The V segment lost 1 base and the J segment 5 bases; nucleotides outside the gene matches: 10. The CDR3 is 17 residues long. CDR3 sequence reads: CASSLSGGPYWDNEQFF. The CDR3 DNA is TGTGCCAGCAGTTTATCGGGAGGGCCTTATTGGGACAATGAGCAGTTCTTC.